This entry concerns a single T cell receptor beta chain. Its antigen is as yet unknown. This specimen belongs to a study of cytomegalovirus exposure and HLA in healthy donors. Findings and limits, study-wide: Most sequenced TCRs were rare (though some public TCRs occurred in many donors).

Researchers ran the PCR with 60 Vbeta and 13 Jbeta primers. Authors' data handling: As a later analysis found, there were 70 million to 90 million unique TCR beta chains, of which roughly 11 million were shared. Clones were sequenced by immunoSEQ multiplex PCR, and TCRdb holds only the in-frame ones, with some missing. V, J and clone size are those of that table, while D and trimming were read from the DNA. The sample has 100,000 to 150,000 clones, around 86% seen once; the top ten hold 8.1%. V was clipped by 6 bases and J by 0 bases, with 8 bases between them. This CDR3 has 13 amino acids. The germline gives CDR1 ENHRY, CDR2 SYGVKD.

The source material was PBMCs. The receptor's source is a woman between 50 and 59 years old in good health and CMV-seropositive. The chain links TRBV10-3 to TRBJ1-2, with D hard to call. The CDR3 loop is CAISSHANYGYTF. The CDR3, as DNA: TGTGCCATCAGCTCACACGCTAACTATGGCTACACCTTC.